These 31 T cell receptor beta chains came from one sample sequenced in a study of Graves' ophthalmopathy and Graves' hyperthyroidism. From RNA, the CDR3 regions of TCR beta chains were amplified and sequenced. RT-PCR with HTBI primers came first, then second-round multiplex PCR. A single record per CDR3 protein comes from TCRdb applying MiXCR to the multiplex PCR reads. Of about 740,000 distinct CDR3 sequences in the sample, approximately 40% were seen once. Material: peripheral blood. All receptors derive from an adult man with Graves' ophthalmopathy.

The CDR3, as DNA: TGTGCCAGCAGCTCGGGGGGGACAGGGACCTATGGCTACACCTTC. Protein: CASSSGGTGTYGYTF. The chain has TRBV5-4 and TRBJ1-2; 9 nucleotides line up with TRBD1. CDR3 size: 15 residues. Germline CDR1 is SGHNT and CDR2 is YYREEE (reference sequence). V lost 3 bases and J lost 4; bases outside the gene matches: 7.

The CDR3 loop reads CASSLVGATQYF. CDR3 coding DNA: TGTGCCAGCAGCTTAGTGGGGGCGACCCAGTACTTC. The chain combines TRBV7-2 with TRBJ2-5, with D possibly matching TRBD1 (6 bases). The CDR3 runs to 12 residues. Trimming stripped 1 base from V and 7 bases from J, with 7 bases between. Germline V lookup: CDR1 SGHTA, CDR2 FQGNSA.

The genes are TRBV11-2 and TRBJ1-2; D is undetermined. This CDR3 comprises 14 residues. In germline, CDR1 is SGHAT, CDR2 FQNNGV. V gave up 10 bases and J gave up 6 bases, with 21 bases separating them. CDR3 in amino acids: CATRTMGLRDGYTF. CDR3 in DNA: TGTGCCACTAGGACGATGGGTCTGAGGGATGGCTACACCTTC.

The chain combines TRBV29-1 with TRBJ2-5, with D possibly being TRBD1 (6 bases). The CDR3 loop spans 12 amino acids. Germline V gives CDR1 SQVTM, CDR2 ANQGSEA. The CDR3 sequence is CSAQGRQETQYF. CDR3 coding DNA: TGCAGTGCACAGGGAAGACAAGAGACCCAGTACTTC.

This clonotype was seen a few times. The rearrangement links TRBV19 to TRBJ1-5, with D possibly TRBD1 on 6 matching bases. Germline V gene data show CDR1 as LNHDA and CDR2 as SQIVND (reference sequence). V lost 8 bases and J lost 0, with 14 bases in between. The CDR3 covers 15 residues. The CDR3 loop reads CASHLGTLSNQPQHF. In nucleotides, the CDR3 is TGTGCCAGTCACCTCGGGACACTTAGCAATCAGCCCCAGCATTTT.

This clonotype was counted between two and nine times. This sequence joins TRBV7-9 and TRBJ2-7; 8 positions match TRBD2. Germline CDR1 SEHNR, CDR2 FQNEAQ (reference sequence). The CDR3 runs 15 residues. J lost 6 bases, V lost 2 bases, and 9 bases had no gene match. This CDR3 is CASSLRGTSGSEQYF. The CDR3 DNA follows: TGTGCCAGCAGCTTACGCGGGACTAGTGGCTCCGAGCAGTACTTC.

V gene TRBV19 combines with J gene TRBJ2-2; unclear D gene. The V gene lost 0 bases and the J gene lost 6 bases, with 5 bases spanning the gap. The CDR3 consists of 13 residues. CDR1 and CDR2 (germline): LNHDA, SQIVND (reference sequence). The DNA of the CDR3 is TGTGCCAGTAGTATAGAGGAATCCGGGGAGCTGTTTTTT. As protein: CASSIEESGELFF.

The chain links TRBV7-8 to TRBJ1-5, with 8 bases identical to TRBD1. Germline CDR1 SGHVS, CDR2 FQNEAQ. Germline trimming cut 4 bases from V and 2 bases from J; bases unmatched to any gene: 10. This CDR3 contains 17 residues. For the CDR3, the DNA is TGTGCCAGCAGCTCCGATCCAGGGGGCAGAGGCAATCAGCCCCAGCATTTT. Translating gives CASSSDPGGRGNQPQHF.

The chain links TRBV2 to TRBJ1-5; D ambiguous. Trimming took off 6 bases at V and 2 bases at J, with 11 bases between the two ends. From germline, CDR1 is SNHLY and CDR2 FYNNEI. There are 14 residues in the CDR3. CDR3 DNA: TGTGCCAGCAGCGCCCATGCGGGCAATCAGCCCCAGCATTTT. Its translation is CASSAHAGNQPQHF.

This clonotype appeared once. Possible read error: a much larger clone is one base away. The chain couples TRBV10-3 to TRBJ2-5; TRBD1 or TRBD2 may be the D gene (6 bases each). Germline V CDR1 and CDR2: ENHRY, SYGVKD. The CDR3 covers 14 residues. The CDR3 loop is CAISELGGGEIQYF. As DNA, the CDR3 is TGTGCCATCAGTGAATTGGGGGGCGGAGAGATCCAGTACTTC.

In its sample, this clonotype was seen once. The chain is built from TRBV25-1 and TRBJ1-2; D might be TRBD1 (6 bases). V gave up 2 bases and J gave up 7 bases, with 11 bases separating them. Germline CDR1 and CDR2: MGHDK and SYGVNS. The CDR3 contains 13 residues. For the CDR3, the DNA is TGTGCCAGCAGTGAACAGGGGAGGAGTGGCTACACCTTC. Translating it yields CASSEQGRSGYTF.

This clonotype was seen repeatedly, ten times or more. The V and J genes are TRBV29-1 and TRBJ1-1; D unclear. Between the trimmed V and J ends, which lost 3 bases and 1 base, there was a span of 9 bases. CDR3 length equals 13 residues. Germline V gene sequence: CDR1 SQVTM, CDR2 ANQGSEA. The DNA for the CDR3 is TGCAGCGTTGACTTCCGGGGGAACACTGAAGCTTTCTTT. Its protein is CSVDFRGNTEAFF.

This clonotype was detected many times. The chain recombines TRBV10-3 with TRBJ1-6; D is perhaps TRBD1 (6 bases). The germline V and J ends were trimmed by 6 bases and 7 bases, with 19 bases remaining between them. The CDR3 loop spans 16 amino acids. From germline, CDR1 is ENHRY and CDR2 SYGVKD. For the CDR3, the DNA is TGTGCCATCAGCCCTAATGACAGGACGAACAATTCACCCCTCCACTTT. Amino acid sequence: CAISPNDRTNNSPLHF.

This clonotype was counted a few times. CDR3 nucleotides: TGTGCCTGGAATTTCGGGCGGGGGGCCAACGTCCTGACTTTC. Translating it yields CAWNFGRGANVLTF. The rearrangement links TRBV7-9 to TRBJ2-6; D gene unclear. Trimming cost V 11 bases and J 4 bases, with 15 bases left between them. The CDR3 is 14 amino acids. Germline V lookup: CDR1 SEHNR, CDR2 FQNEAQ (reference sequence).

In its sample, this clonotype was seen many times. This chain's CDR3 is CATSDSNQPQHF. CDR3 nucleotide sequence: TGTGCCACCAGTGACAGCAATCAGCCCCAGCATTTT. The chain recombines TRBV24-1 with TRBJ1-5; D not certain. The CDR3 runs 12 residues. Per germline, CDR1 KGHDR and CDR2 SFDVKD. Between the trimmed V and J ends, which lost 4 bases and 1 base, there was a span of 1 base.

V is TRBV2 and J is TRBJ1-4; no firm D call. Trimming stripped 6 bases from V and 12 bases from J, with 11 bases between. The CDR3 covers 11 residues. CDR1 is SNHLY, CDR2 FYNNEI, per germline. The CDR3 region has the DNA TGTGCCAGCAGGGATCAGAGCCAACTGTTTTTT. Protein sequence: CASRDQSQLFF.

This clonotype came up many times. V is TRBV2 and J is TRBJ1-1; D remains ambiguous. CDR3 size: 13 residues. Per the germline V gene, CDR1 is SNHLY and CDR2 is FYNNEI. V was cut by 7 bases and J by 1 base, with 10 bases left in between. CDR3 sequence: CASMIDPNTEAFF. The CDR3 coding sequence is TGTGCCAGCATGATCGATCCGAACACTGAAGCTTTCTTT. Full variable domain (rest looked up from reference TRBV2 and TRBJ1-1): EPEVTQTPSHQVTQMGQEVILRCVPISNHLYFYWYRQILGQKVEFLVSFYNNEISEKSEIFDDQFSVERPDGSNFTLKIRSTKLEDSAMYFCASMIDPNTEAFFGQGTRLTVV.

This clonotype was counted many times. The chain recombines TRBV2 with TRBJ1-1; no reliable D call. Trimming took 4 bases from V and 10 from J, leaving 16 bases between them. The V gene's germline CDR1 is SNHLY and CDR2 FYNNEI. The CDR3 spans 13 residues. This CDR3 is CASSGSARLIAFF. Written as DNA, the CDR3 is TGTGCCAGCAGTGGGTCCGCCCGCCTGATAGCTTTCTTT.

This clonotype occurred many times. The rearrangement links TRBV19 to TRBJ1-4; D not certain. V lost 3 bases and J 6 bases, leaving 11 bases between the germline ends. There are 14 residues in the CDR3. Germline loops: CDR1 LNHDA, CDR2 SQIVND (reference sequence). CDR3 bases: TGTGCCAGTAGTATGAACACACAAGATGAAAAACTGTTTTTT. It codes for CASSMNTQDEKLFF.

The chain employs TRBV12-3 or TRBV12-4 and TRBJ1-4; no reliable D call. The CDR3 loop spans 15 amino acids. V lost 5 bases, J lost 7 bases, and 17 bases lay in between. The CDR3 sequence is CASSPSPGGVEKLFF. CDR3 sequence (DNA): TGTGCCAGCAGTCCTTCCCCGGGCGGGGTTGAAAAACTGTTTTTT.

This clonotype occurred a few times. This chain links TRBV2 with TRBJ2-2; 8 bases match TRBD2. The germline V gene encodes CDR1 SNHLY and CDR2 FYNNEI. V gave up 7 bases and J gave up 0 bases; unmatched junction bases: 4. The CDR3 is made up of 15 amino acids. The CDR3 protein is CASTGGGTNTGELFF. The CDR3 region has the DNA TGTGCCAGCACGGGGGGGGGAACGAACACCGGGGAGCTGTTTTTT.

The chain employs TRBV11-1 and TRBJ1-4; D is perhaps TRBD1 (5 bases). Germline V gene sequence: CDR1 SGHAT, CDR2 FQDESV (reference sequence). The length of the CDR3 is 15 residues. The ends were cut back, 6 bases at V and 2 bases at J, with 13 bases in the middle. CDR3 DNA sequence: TGTGCCAGCAGTAAGCTGGGGGTGACTAATGAAAAACTGTTTTTT. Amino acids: CASSKLGVTNEKLFF.

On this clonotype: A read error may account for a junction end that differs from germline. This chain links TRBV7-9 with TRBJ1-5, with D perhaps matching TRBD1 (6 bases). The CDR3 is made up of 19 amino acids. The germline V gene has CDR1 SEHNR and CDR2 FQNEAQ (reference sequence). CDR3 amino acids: CASSQDGTGQIIRNQPQHF. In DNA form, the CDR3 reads TGCGCCAGCAGCCAAGATGGGACCGGACAGATCATTCGCAATCAGCCCCAGCATTTT.

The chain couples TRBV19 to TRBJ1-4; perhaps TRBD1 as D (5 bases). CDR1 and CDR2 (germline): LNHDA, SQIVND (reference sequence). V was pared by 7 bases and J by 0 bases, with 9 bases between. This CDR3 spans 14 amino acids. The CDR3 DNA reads TGTGCCAGTACCCCAGGGACAACTAATGAAAAACTGTTTTTT. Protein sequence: CASTPGTTNEKLFF. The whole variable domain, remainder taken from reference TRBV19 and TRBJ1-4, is DGGITQSPKYLFRKEGQNVTLSCEQNLNHDAMYWYRQDPGQGLRLIYYSQIVNDFQKGDIAEGYSVSREKKESFPLTVTSAQKNPTAFYLCASTPGTTNEKLFFGSGTQLSVL.

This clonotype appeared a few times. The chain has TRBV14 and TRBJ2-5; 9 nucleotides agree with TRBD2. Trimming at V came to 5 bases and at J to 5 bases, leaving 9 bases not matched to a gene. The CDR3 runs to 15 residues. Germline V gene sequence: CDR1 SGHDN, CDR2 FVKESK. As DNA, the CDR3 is TGTGCCAGCAGCGTAGCCGGGACTAGCAAGGAGACCCAGTACTTC. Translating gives CASSVAGTSKETQYF.

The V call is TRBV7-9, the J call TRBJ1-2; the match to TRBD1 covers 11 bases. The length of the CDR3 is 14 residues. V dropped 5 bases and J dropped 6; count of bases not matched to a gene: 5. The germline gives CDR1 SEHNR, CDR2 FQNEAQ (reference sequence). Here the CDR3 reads CASSHGQGADGYTF. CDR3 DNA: TGTGCCAGCAGCCACGGACAGGGGGCGGATGGCTACACCTTC.

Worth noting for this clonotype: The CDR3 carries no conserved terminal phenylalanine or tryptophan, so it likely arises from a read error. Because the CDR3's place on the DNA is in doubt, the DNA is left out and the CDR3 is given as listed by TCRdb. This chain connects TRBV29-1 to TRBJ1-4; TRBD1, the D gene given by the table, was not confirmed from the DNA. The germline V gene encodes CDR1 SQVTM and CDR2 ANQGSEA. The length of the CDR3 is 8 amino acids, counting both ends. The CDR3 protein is CSVGEGAY.

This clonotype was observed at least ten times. The CDR3 bases are TGTGCCAGCAGCGGGAGCGTAAGAGAGACCCAGTACTTC. Translating it yields CASSGSVRETQYF. V is TRBV9 and J is TRBJ2-5; D is ambiguous. V was trimmed by 3 bases and J by 4 bases, leaving 10 bases between them. The CDR3 totals 13 residues. Looked up from germline, CDR1 is SGDLS and CDR2 is YYNGEE.

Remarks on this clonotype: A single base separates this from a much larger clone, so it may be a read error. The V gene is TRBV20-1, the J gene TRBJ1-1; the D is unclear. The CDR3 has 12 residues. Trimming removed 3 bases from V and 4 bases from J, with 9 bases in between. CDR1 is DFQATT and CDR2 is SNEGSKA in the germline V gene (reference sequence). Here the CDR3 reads CSASEDITEAFF. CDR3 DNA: TGCAGTGCTAGTGAAGACATCACTGAAGCTTTCTTT.

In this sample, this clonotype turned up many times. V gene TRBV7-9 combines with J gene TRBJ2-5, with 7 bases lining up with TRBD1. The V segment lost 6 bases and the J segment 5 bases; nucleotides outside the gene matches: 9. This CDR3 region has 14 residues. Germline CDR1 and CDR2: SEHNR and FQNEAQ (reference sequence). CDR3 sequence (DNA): TGTGCCAGCAGTCCCAGAGGGGGCGCGGAGACCCAGTACTTC. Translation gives CASSPRGGAETQYF.

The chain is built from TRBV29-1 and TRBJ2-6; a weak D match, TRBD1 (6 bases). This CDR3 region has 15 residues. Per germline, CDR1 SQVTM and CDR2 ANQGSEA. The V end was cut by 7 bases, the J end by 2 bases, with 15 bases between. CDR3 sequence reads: CSERPTGTGANVLTF. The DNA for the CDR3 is TGCAGCGAGCGACCAACAGGGACTGGGGCCAACGTCCTGACTTTC.